This TCR beta chain originates from a study of shared clonotypes between healthy human individuals. Study results and caveats: Naive subsets usually exceeded memory subsets in estimated richness.

As for this clone: Its antigen is as yet unknown.

Assay: immunoSEQ multiplex PCR; the TCRdb copy retains only in-frame clones and omits some. The table shows about 2.1 million clones, with 85% to 95% occurring only once. Terminally differentiated effector memory CD45RA+ cells were excluded by CCR7 positive selection of CD45RO-negative cells. The sequence came from a man in his late teens or twenties in good health. Some clones in this sample may be carry-over from other donors' samples. The sequenced material came from naive CD8+ T cells from PBMCs.

This CDR3 reads CASSLSSGRYNEQFF. CDR3 DNA sequence: TGTGCCAGCAGCTTATCTAGCGGGAGATACAATGAGCAGTTCTTC. V is TRBV7-8 and J is TRBJ2-1, with 10 bases that match TRBD2. Looked up from germline, CDR1 is SGHVS and CDR2 is FQNEAQ. Trimming cost V 2 bases and J 4 bases; bases outside gene matches: 2. This CDR3 comprises 15 residues.